These 31 T cell receptor beta chains share one sample of origin, sequenced in a study of cytomegalovirus exposure and HLA in healthy donors (dated by TCRdb to about 2017). The library was made by the immunoSEQ multiplex PCR assay. A mixture of 60 forward primers for TCR Vbeta segments and 13 reverse primers for TCR Jbeta segments was used in the multiplex PCR. The table was pulled from immuneACCESS by TCRdb, which kept in-frame rearrangements only. Such tables lose some clones; where checked, under half of the loss comes from unresolved V genes, and the rest has no known cause. The sample table contains about 140,000 clones; only one count was recorded for roughly two thirds of them. Around 2% of the sample is in the top ten clones. The sequenced material came from PBMCs. All receptors derive from a male donor in good health and CMV-seronegative.

V and J are TRBV15 and TRBJ2-2; TRBD2 aligns across 8 bases. This CDR3 contains 15 residues. Per germline, CDR1 LNHNV and CDR2 YYDKDF (reference sequence). Trimming at V came to 6 bases and at J to 0 bases, leaving 3 bases not matched to a gene. CDR3 sequence reads: CATRAGVPNTGELFF. The CDR3 DNA reads as TGTGCCACCAGAGCGGGGGTTCCGAACACCGGGGAGCTGTTTTTT. Full variable domain (missing parts from reference TRBV15 and TRBJ2-2): DAMVIQNPRYQVTQFGKPVTLSCSQTLNHNVMYWYQQKSSQAPKLLFHYYDKDFNNEADTPDNFQSRRPNTSFCFLDIRSPGLGDTAMYLCATRAGVPNTGELFFGEGSRLTVL.

This clone was counted only a few times. The rearrangement uses TRBV6-5 and TRBJ2-7; the D gene is possibly TRBD2 (5 bases). Trimming cost V 10 bases and J 5 bases, with 12 bases left between them. This CDR3 is built from 11 residues. CDR1 MNHEY and CDR2 SVGAGI come from the germline V gene. The CDR3 coding sequence is TGTGCCACAAGGCGGGTTGACGAGCAGTACTTC. Protein: CATRRVDEQYF.

The chain joins TRBV7-2 to TRBJ2-3; 9 bases agree with TRBD2. Unmatched junction bases numbered 9, after V lost 2 bases and J lost 9 bases. The CDR3 contains 15 residues. In germline, CDR1 is SGHTA, CDR2 FQGNSA. Here the CDR3 reads CASSLFAGGVGTQYF. The CDR3 coding sequence is TGTGCCAGCAGCTTATTTGCGGGGGGGGTGGGGACGCAGTATTTT.

The chain is built from TRBV6-4 and TRBJ1-5; D is undetermined. The CDR3 sequence is 15 residues long. In germline, CDR1 is MRHNA, CDR2 SNTAGT. V lost 2 bases, J lost 2 bases, and 10 bases lay in between. DNA for the CDR3: TGTGCCAGCAGTGACCATCACGGGGGCAATCAGCCCCAGCATTTT. Protein sequence: CASSDHHGGNQPQHF.

This clone was recorded a few times. The CDR3 does not close with the conserved phenylalanine or tryptophan, likely indicating a read error. It is unclear where the CDR3 begins or ends on the DNA, so no DNA is shown, and the CDR3 is as TCRdb lists it. The chain is built from TRBV23-1 and TRBJ1-6; the table's D call TRBD1 went unverified against the DNA. TRBV23-1 is reported as an ORF; its role is uncertain. The CDR3 adds up to 10 amino acids, both ends counted. CDR3 residues: CASGRDRGPD.

CDR3 DNA: TGTGCCTGGAGTGGACCAGGGGGTGGCTACACCTTC. Translated: CAWSGPGGGYTF. The chain employs TRBV30 and TRBJ1-2, with 7 bases matching TRBD1. Germline CDR1 is GTSNPN and CDR2 is SVGIG (reference sequence). V shed 1 base and J 7 bases; nucleotides not matched to a gene: 3. The CDR3 is made up of 12 amino acids.

The chain has TRBV11-3 and TRBJ2-7, with TRBD1 as a possible D gene (6 bases). The V end was cut by 5 bases, the J end by 5 bases, with 16 bases between. The CDR3 loop spans 14 amino acids. From germline, CDR1 is SGHNT and CDR2 YENEEA. CDR3 sequence: CASSADRNRDEQYF. DNA for the CDR3: TGTGCCAGCAGCGCTGACAGGAATCGGGACGAGCAGTACTTC.

The rearrangement links TRBV5-1 to TRBJ1-5, with 9 bases fitting TRBD1. From germline, CDR1 is SGHRS and CDR2 YFSETQ. The CDR3 contains 13 residues. Germline trimming cut 8 bases from V and 5 bases from J; bases unmatched to any gene: 5. For the CDR3, the DNA is TGCGCCAGTTCACAGGGGGCGGATCAGCCCCAGCATTTT. Translation: CASSQGADQPQHF.

This clone was counted between two and nine times. The chain combines TRBV11-2 with TRBJ2-1; possibly TRBD1 for D (6 bases). CDR3 length equals 14 residues. V lost 6 bases to trimming and J lost 8 bases, with 17 bases between them. Germline lookup yields CDR1 SGHAT and CDR2 FQNNGV. The DNA of the CDR3 is TGTGCCAGCAGTTACAGGGCGGGCGCAGATGAGCAGTTCTTC. Its protein product is CASSYRAGADEQFF.

The chain joins TRBV28 to TRBJ2-5; perhaps TRBD1 as D (6 bases). The CDR3 runs to 14 residues. Per germline, CDR1 MDHEN and CDR2 SYDVKM. Trimming pared 3 bases from V and 0 bases from J, leaving 8 bases between. DNA for the CDR3: TGTGCCAGCAGTTTGGGGGCGTACCAAGAGACCCAGTACTTC. Amino acid sequence: CASSLGAYQETQYF.

The V gene is TRBV7-9, the J gene TRBJ2-7; 8 bases are shared with TRBD1. Germline-derived CDR1 and CDR2 are SEHNR and FQNEAQ (reference sequence). With 6 bases clipped from V and 5 bases from J, the junction kept 12 bases outside the gene matches. This CDR3 is built from 15 residues. The CDR3 coding sequence is TGTGCCAGCAGTTCCGGACAGGGAAAAGCGCACGAGCAGTACTTC. Translation: CASSSGQGKAHEQYF.

This chain joins TRBV5-6 and TRBJ2-7; D uncertain. In germline, CDR1 is SGHDT, CDR2 YYEEEE. CDR3 length equals 12 residues. The ends were cut back, 2 bases at V and 7 bases at J, with 10 bases in the middle. DNA for the CDR3: TGTGCCAGCAGCTTAGGATTCAGGGAGCAGTACTTC. Protein: CASSLGFREQYF. The full variable domain, its missing parts supplied by reference TRBV5-6 and TRBJ2-7, is DAGVTQSPTHLIKTRGQQVTLRCSPKSGHDTVSWYQQALGQGPQFIFQYYEEEERQRGNFPDRFSGHQFPNYSSELNVNALLLGDSALYLCASSLGFREQYFGPGTRLTVT.

This chain links TRBV7-7 with TRBJ1-4; 7 bases agree with TRBD1. The germline V gene encodes CDR1 SSHAT and CDR2 FNYEAQ (reference sequence). J gave up 4 bases and V 1 base, and 3 bases lay outside the gene matches. The CDR3 covers 15 residues. The CDR3 sequence is CASSLGGQLNEKLFF. The CDR3 coding sequence is TGTGCCAGCAGCTTAGGGGGACAGCTTAATGAAAAACTGTTTTTT.

V and J are TRBV13 and TRBJ2-3; 9 bases align to TRBD1. This CDR3 comprises 15 residues. With 5 bases clipped from V and 4 bases from J, the junction kept 7 bases outside the gene matches. The germline V gene has CDR1 PRHDT and CDR2 FYEKMQ (reference sequence). CDR3 bases: TGTGCCAGCAGCCCCGGGACAGGGCGGGCAGATACGCAGTATTTT. Protein sequence: CASSPGTGRADTQYF.

The chain uses TRBV7-8 and TRBJ2-7, with 9 positions matching TRBD1. V trimming: 4 bases; J trimming: 3 bases; junction bases outside the gene matches: 4. This CDR3 is built from 14 residues. The germline gives CDR1 SGHVS, CDR2 FQNEAQ. The CDR3 DNA reads as TGTGCCAGCAGCTCGGGGACAGGGATCTACGAGCAGTACTTC. Translated, it gives CASSSGTGIYEQYF.

The genes are TRBV11-2 and TRBJ2-7; tentatively, D is TRBD1 (6 bases). Germline values: CDR1 SGHAT, CDR2 FQNNGV. The CDR3 totals 15 residues. V lost 5 bases and J lost 5, with 19 bases in between. CDR3 coding DNA: TGTGCCAGCAGCCATAATACAGGGTTAGGGAACGAGCAGTACTTC. It codes for CASSHNTGLGNEQYF.

The chain recombines TRBV10-3 with TRBJ2-5; tentative D call: TRBD1 (6 bases). V was cut by 5 bases and J by 5 bases, with 15 bases left in between. The CDR3 sequence is 14 residues long. Germline V gene data show CDR1 as ENHRY and CDR2 as SYGVKD. CDR3 residues: CAISWGRGGETQYF. CDR3 DNA sequence: TGTGCCATCAGTTGGGGCAGGGGCGGCGAGACCCAGTACTTC.

This chain links TRBV11-3 with TRBJ2-7, with 7 bases aligning to TRBD1. The CDR3 is 13 amino acids. From germline, CDR1 is SGHNT and CDR2 YENEEA. J gave up 6 bases and V 4 bases, and 6 bases lay outside the gene matches. This chain's CDR3 is CASSSVTGAEQYF. The CDR3 DNA is TGTGCCAGCAGCTCAGTAACAGGGGCCGAGCAGTACTTC. The whole variable domain, filled in from reference TRBV11-3 and TRBJ2-7, reads EAGVVQSPRYKIIEKKQPVAFWCNPISGHNTLYWYLQNLGQGPELLIRYENEEAVDDSQLPKDRFSAERLKGVDSTLKIQPAELGDSAVYLCASSSVTGAEQYFGPGTRLTVT.

The chain combines TRBV27 with TRBJ1-2; 7 bases are a match to TRBD1. The V gene end was trimmed by 4 bases and the J gene end by 7 bases; junction bases not matched to a gene: 3. Germline loops: CDR1 MNHEY, CDR2 SMNVEV (reference sequence). The CDR3 is made up of 12 amino acids. The CDR3 region is CASSSDRAGYTF. In nucleotides, the CDR3 is TGTGCCAGCAGTTCCGACAGGGCTGGCTACACCTTC.

This clone was found a few times. V gene TRBV7-2 combines with J gene TRBJ1-1, with D uncertain. Germline assignment: CDR1 SGHTA and CDR2 FQGNSA. V dropped 3 bases and J dropped 5 bases, with 7 bases sitting between them. The CDR3 runs 12 residues. CDR3 sequence: CASSFSTTEAFF. CDR3 coding DNA: TGTGCCAGCAGCTTTTCTACTACTGAAGCTTTCTTT.

This clone was observed a handful of times. The chain's CDR3 is CASSRTSGGEGTGELFF. The CDR3 DNA is TGCGCCAGCAGCCGGACTAGCGGGGGGGAAGGCACCGGGGAGCTGTTTTTT. The chain links TRBV10-1 to TRBJ2-2, with 15 bases fitting TRBD2. Germline-derived CDR1 and CDR2 are WNHNN and SYGVQD (reference sequence). There are 17 residues in the CDR3. V was clipped by 6 bases and J by 4 bases; unmatched bases: 6.

The chain carries TRBV25-1 and TRBJ1-1; 8 bases are shared with TRBD1. Per the germline V gene, CDR1 is MGHDK and CDR2 is SYGVNS. The CDR3 is made up of 14 amino acids. J lost 7 bases, V lost 6 bases, and 10 bases had no gene match. CDR3 protein: CASREGTGIGEAFF. For the CDR3, the DNA is TGTGCCAGCAGGGAAGGGACAGGTATCGGTGAAGCTTTCTTT.

This rearrangement joins TRBV10-2 to TRBJ1-1; no clear D gene. The CDR3 runs 16 residues. The germline V and J ends were trimmed by 3 bases and 2 bases, with 16 bases remaining between them. CDR1 WSHSY and CDR2 SAAADI come from the germline V gene. CDR3 region: CASSDFRVWVNTEAFF. The CDR3 coding sequence is TGCGCCAGCAGTGACTTCCGGGTGTGGGTAAACACTGAAGCTTTCTTT.

This clone was counted a few times. The chain combines TRBV28 with TRBJ1-4; D not resolved. Looked up from germline, CDR1 is MDHEN and CDR2 is SYDVKM. The CDR3 has 13 residues. V was cut by 7 bases and J by 8 bases, with 14 bases left in between. For the CDR3, the DNA is TGTGCCAGCACCGCCGGTGGCGGGGAAAAACTGTTTTTT. The encoded protein is CASTAGGGEKLFF.

This clone has a single count. V gene TRBV29-1 combines with J gene TRBJ1-1; 7 bases agree with TRBD1. The CDR3 covers 15 residues. Germline CDR1 reads SQVTM; CDR2 reads ANQGSEA. Trimming at V came to 7 bases and at J to 1 base, leaving 12 bases not matched to a gene. The CDR3 is CSALGDREKNTEAFF. CDR3 coding DNA: TGCAGCGCCCTCGGTGACAGGGAGAAGAACACTGAAGCTTTCTTT. The full variable domain, with the rest looked up from reference TRBV29-1 and TRBJ1-1, is SAVISQKPSRDICQRGTSLTIQCQVDSQVTMMFWYRQQPGQSLTLIATANQGSEATYESGFVIDKFPISRPNLTFSTLTVSNMSPEDSSIYLCSALGDREKNTEAFFGQGTRLTVV.

The CDR3 bases are TGTGCCAGCAGCGTAGCTACCTTGGCAGGTGAGCAGTTCTTC. Residues: CASSVATLAGEQFF. The chain couples TRBV9 to TRBJ2-1; D remains unclear. Trimming cost V 0 bases and J 9 bases, with 13 bases left between them. Germline V gives CDR1 SGDLS, CDR2 YYNGEE. CDR3 length: 14 amino acids.

The CDR3 nucleotides read TGTGCCAGCAGTTTACAGGGAAGGCCCCAGCATTTT. Protein: CASSLQGRPQHF. This sequence joins TRBV28 and TRBJ1-5; tentative D call: TRBD1 (5 bases). The CDR3 has 12 residues. Germline assignment: CDR1 MDHEN and CDR2 SYDVKM. Trimming left V 2 bases short and J 9 bases short, with 8 bases between.

The rearrangement uses TRBV19 and TRBJ1-6; 9 nucleotides align to TRBD1. The CDR3 is 15 residues long. Trimming took 8 bases from V and 6 from J; bases not matched to a gene: 8. Per the germline V gene, CDR1 is LNHDA and CDR2 is SQIVND (reference sequence). CDR3 loop: CASRGNRGRNSPLHF. The CDR3 bases are TGTGCCAGTCGCGGGAACAGGGGGCGTAATTCACCCCTCCACTTT.

The J gene is TRBJ2-7, the V gene TRBV9, with D tentatively TRBD1 (6 bases). The CDR3 has 16 amino acids. The V end was cut by 4 bases, the J end by 2 bases, with 19 bases between. Germline V gene sequence: CDR1 SGDLS, CDR2 YYNGEE. The CDR3 sequence: CASSPPSGHSTYEQYF. The CDR3 nucleotides are TGTGCCAGCAGCCCCCCCTCGGGACACTCCACCTACGAGCAGTACTTC.

This clone was observed a few times. The rearrangement uses TRBV6-1 and TRBJ2-3, with 7 nucleotides matching TRBD1. V dropped 8 bases and J dropped 1; count of bases not matched to a gene: 9. From germline, CDR1 is MNHNS and CDR2 SASEGT. This CDR3 has 15 residues. CDR3: CASGSGTAGTDTQYF. CDR3 in DNA: TGTGCCAGCGGATCCGGGACAGCCGGCACAGATACGCAGTATTTT.

This chain joins TRBV19 and TRBJ1-2, with TRBD1 identical over 7 bases. V dropped 6 bases and J dropped 0; count of bases not matched to a gene: 4. Germline V gene data show CDR1 as LNHDA and CDR2 as SQIVND (reference sequence). The CDR3 runs to 14 residues. Written as DNA, the CDR3 is TGTGCCAGTAGGGGGACAGCTCCTAACTATGGCTACACCTTC. As protein: CASRGTAPNYGYTF.